This T cell receptor beta chain is from a study of T cells in Graves' hyperthyroidism and ophthalmopathy. General study points: Model output signaled ophthalmopathy a median about 6.3 months ahead of onset.

The junction had 4 bases not matched to a gene; V was cut back by 1 base and J by 4 bases. Germline V CDR1 and CDR2: DFQATT, SNEGSKA (reference sequence). This CDR3 has 14 residues. The table lists this clonotype with a few counts. Its cognate antigen is unknown. Thyroid ultrasound and orbital computed tomography, with clinical symptoms and serum thyroxine and TRAb, informed diagnoses. Researchers amplified the TCR beta CDR3 regions from RNA transcripts. With the HTBI primer set, the TCR CDR3 went through a first round of RT-PCR. Using its own MiXCR run on the multiplex PCR reads, TCRdb lists one record per CDR3 protein. The sample holds around 300,000 distinct CDR3 sequences; approximately 13% are singletons and the top ten take 30% to 35%.

Sequencing input: blood. The V gene is TRBV20-1, the J gene TRBJ2-7, with 10 bases matching TRBD2. This clonotype originated in a woman aged 40 to 50 with Graves' ophthalmopathy. CDR3: CSARGPSGSYEQYF. The CDR3 DNA follows: TGCAGTGCTAGAGGGCCTAGCGGGAGTTACGAGCAGTACTTC.